This is a list of T cell receptor beta chains from one sample in a study of lymphopenia after photon versus proton radiotherapy. Some clones are missing from TCRdb's copy, which holds only in-frame ones; the method was immunoSEQ multiplex PCR. The sample records about 29,000 clones, roughly 87% being singletons. The source material was peripheral blood, sampled from a patient treated with proton-based radiotherapy. The source of these receptors is a woman aged 55-69 years with cholangiocarcinoma. Some clones in this sample may be carry-over from other donors' samples. CDR3s include the opening cysteine and the closing phenylalanine or tryptophan. D genes are given only for firm matches. Size is omitted from some rows. Given values are once, few, many or a class for expanded clones.

d_gene: NA; j_gene: TRBJ2-6; abundance: NA; v_gene: TRBV7-2; CDR3nt: TGTGCCAGCAGCGCCCCAGGGTTTGGGGCCAACGTCCTGACTTTC; CDR3aa: CASSAPGFGANVLTF
d_gene: TRBD1; j_gene: TRBJ1-5; abundance: NA; v_gene: TRBV29-1; CDR3nt: TGCAGCGTTTCTCAACAGGGGGGAAACAATCAGCCCCAGCATTTT; CDR3aa: CSVSQQGGNNQPQHF
d_gene: NA; j_gene: TRBJ2-5; abundance: once; v_gene: TRBV4-1; CDR3nt: TGCGCCAGCAGCCAAGACCGGGACCCGAGGGAGACCCAGTACTTC; CDR3aa: CASSQDRDPRETQYF
d_gene: NA; j_gene: TRBJ1-3; abundance: NA; v_gene: TRBV29-1; CDR3nt: TGCAGCGTCACAGGAGACTCTGGAAACACCATATATTTT; CDR3aa: CSVTGDSGNTIYF
d_gene: NA; j_gene: TRBJ2-3; abundance: NA; v_gene: TRBV5-6; CDR3nt: TGTGCCAGCAGCTTGATAGATACGCAGTATTTT; CDR3aa: CASSLIDTQYF
d_gene: NA; j_gene: TRBJ2-5; abundance: once; v_gene: TRBV10-2; CDR3nt: TGCGCCAGCAGGTTTGCAGCGACTCAAGAGACCCAGTACTTC; CDR3aa: CASRFAATQETQYF
d_gene: NA; j_gene: TRBJ2-2; abundance: NA; v_gene: TRBV2; CDR3nt: TGTGCCAGCAGCGAACCCACTCGCGGCAAGGGCACCGGGGAGCTGTTTTTT; CDR3aa: CASSEPTRGKGTGELFF
d_gene: TRBD1; j_gene: TRBJ1-1; abundance: NA; v_gene: TRBV6-5; CDR3nt: TGTGCCAGCAGCATACAACGAACAGGGGGTCCTGAAGCTTTCTTT; CDR3aa: CASSIQRTGGPEAFF
d_gene: NA; j_gene: TRBJ1-5; abundance: few; v_gene: TRBV4-1; CDR3nt: TGCGCCAGCAGCCAACAGATGGAAGGGTCGGCCCAGCATTTT; CDR3aa: CASSQQMEGSAQHF
d_gene: NA; j_gene: TRBJ2-3; abundance: NA; v_gene: TRBV2; CDR3nt: TGTGCCAGCAGTGCTGGTTCCACAGATACGCAGTATTTT; CDR3aa: CASSAGSTDTQYF
d_gene: NA; j_gene: TRBJ2-2; abundance: NA; v_gene: TRBV21-1; CDR3nt: TGTGCCAGCAGCAAAGGGACAGGGGTATTAACCGGGGAGCTGTTTTTT; CDR3aa: CASSKGTGVLTGELFF
d_gene: TRBD2; j_gene: TRBJ2-3; abundance: NA; v_gene: TRBV27; CDR3nt: TGTGCCAGCAGTCAACCCCCGGGACTAGCGGGAGCGCGAGCAGATACGCAGTATTTT; CDR3aa: CASSQPPGLAGARADTQYF
d_gene: NA; j_gene: TRBJ1-1; abundance: once; v_gene: TRBV11-3; CDR3nt: TGTGCCAGCAGCTTACAGGGAAACACTGAAGCTTTCTTT; CDR3aa: CASSLQGNTEAFF
d_gene: NA; j_gene: TRBJ2-5; abundance: few; v_gene: TRBV2; CDR3nt: TGTGCCAGCAGTTACAGCTTACAAGAGACCCAGTACTTC; CDR3aa: CASSYSLQETQYF
d_gene: NA; j_gene: TRBJ2-3; abundance: NA; v_gene: TRBV19; CDR3nt: TGTGCCAGTCGGGCCACAGATACGCAGTATTTT; CDR3aa: CASRATDTQYF
d_gene: TRBD1; j_gene: TRBJ2-7; abundance: NA; v_gene: TRBV7-3; CDR3nt: TGTGCCAGCAGCCTTTTTCGGGACAGGGACTACGAGCAGTACTTC; CDR3aa: CASSLFRDRDYEQYF
d_gene: NA; j_gene: TRBJ1-3; abundance: once; v_gene: TRBV21-1; CDR3nt: TGTGCCAGCCGAATGAGGGGGGCTGGAAACACCATATATTTT; CDR3aa: CASRMRGAGNTIYF
d_gene: NA; j_gene: TRBJ2-4; abundance: NA; v_gene: TRBV7-2; CDR3nt: TGTGCCAGCAGCTTAGAAAGAGTCTCCAGTGGCATTCAGTACTTC; CDR3aa: CASSLERVSSGIQYF
d_gene: NA; j_gene: TRBJ1-3; abundance: NA; v_gene: TRBV5-5; CDR3nt: TGTGCCAGCAGCTATGTAACGGGCAGGGGAAACACCATATATTTT; CDR3aa: CASSYVTGRGNTIYF
d_gene: NA; j_gene: TRBJ2-1; abundance: NA; v_gene: TRBV4-1; CDR3nt: TGCGCCAGCAGCCCGTGGCAGGACCTCTACAATGAGCAGTTCTTC; CDR3aa: CASSPWQDLYNEQFF
d_gene: NA; j_gene: TRBJ1-1; abundance: NA; v_gene: TRBV7-2; CDR3nt: TGTGCCAGCAGCTTAGTGCGGGGGGAGACTGAAGCTTTCTTT; CDR3aa: CASSLVRGETEAFF
d_gene: NA; j_gene: TRBJ2-7; abundance: once; v_gene: TRBV11-2; CDR3nt: TGTGCCAGCAGCTTAACATTCTACGAGCAGTACTTC; CDR3aa: CASSLTFYEQYF
d_gene: TRBD2; j_gene: TRBJ2-7; abundance: NA; v_gene: TRBV23-1; CDR3nt: TGCGCCAGCAGTCAAAAGGGCGGGAGCTCCTACGAGCAGTACTTC; CDR3aa: CASSQKGGSSYEQYF
d_gene: NA; j_gene: TRBJ1-1; abundance: NA; v_gene: TRBV29-1; CDR3nt: TGCAGCGTTGGTAATTTGAACACTGAAGCTTTCTTT; CDR3aa: CSVGNLNTEAFF
d_gene: TRBD1; j_gene: TRBJ1-1; abundance: NA; v_gene: TRBV5-1; CDR3nt: TGCGCCAGCAGCTTGGCAGGGGGGTTGAACACTGAAGCTTTCTTT; CDR3aa: CASSLAGGLNTEAFF
d_gene: NA; j_gene: TRBJ1-5; abundance: NA; v_gene: TRBV19; CDR3nt: TGTGCCAGTAGTGACACTATCGGACAGCCCCAGCATTTT; CDR3aa: CASSDTIGQPQHF
d_gene: NA; j_gene: TRBJ1-1; abundance: NA; v_gene: TRBV6-1; CDR3nt: TGTGCAAGCAGTGCAGGGCGAGCGACTGAAGCTTTCTTT; CDR3aa: CASSAGRATEAFF
d_gene: NA; j_gene: TRBJ2-3; abundance: NA; v_gene: TRBV4-3; CDR3nt: TGCGCCAGCAGCCAAGATCAAAAGGGTCCCTGGGATACGCAGTATTTT; CDR3aa: CASSQDQKGPWDTQYF
d_gene: NA; j_gene: TRBJ2-1; abundance: NA; v_gene: TRBV18; CDR3nt: TGTGCCAGCTCACCGCTGGGGGGTGTGCAGTTCTTC; CDR3aa: CASSPLGGVQFF
d_gene: NA; j_gene: TRBJ2-7; abundance: NA; v_gene: TRBV5-6; CDR3nt: TGTGCCAGCAGCAAGGACGTCCACTCCTACGAGCAGTACTTC; CDR3aa: CASSKDVHSYEQYF
d_gene: NA; j_gene: TRBJ1-5; abundance: few; v_gene: TRBV25-1; CDR3nt: TGTGCCAGCCTACGTATCGCTTTCAGCAATCAGCCCCAGCATTTT; CDR3aa: CASLRIAFSNQPQHF
d_gene: NA; j_gene: TRBJ1-5; abundance: NA; v_gene: TRBV11-3; CDR3nt: TGTGCCAGCAGCTCAGACAGGAGCGGTAATCAGCCCCAGCATTTT; CDR3aa: CASSSDRSGNQPQHF
d_gene: NA; j_gene: TRBJ2-7; abundance: NA; v_gene: TRBV6-5; CDR3nt: TGTGCCAGCAGTTACCGTGGCGGTAGCTCCTACGAGCAGTACTTC; CDR3aa: CASSYRGGSSYEQYF
d_gene: NA; j_gene: TRBJ2-7; abundance: NA; v_gene: TRBV2; CDR3nt: TGTGCCAGCAGGGAAACAGGGCCTGAGTACTTC; CDR3aa: CASRETGPEYF
d_gene: NA; j_gene: TRBJ2-1; abundance: few; v_gene: TRBV6-4; CDR3nt: TGTGCCAGCAGTGACTCCCCGGGCTCCTTTGAGCAGTTCTTC; CDR3aa: CASSDSPGSFEQFF
d_gene: TRBD2; j_gene: TRBJ2-5; abundance: NA; v_gene: TRBV2; CDR3nt: TGTGCCAGCACCCTGGGCGGGGGGGCCGGTGAGACCCAGTACTTC; CDR3aa: CASTLGGGAGETQYF
d_gene: NA; j_gene: TRBJ2-7; abundance: NA; v_gene: TRBV4-1; CDR3nt: TGCGCCAGCAGCCCTGAGGGGGGGTTGGGCTACGAGCAGTACTTC; CDR3aa: CASSPEGGLGYEQYF
d_gene: NA; j_gene: TRBJ1-2; abundance: NA; v_gene: TRBV5-1; CDR3nt: TGCGCCACCCACCGTGACGGGGGAGGGGACTATGGCTACACCTTC; CDR3aa: CATHRDGGGDYGYTF
d_gene: NA; j_gene: TRBJ1-6; abundance: NA; v_gene: TRBV4-2; CDR3nt: TGTGCCAGCAGCCAAGTTGCGGGGGCCGACTCACCCCTCCACTTT; CDR3aa: CASSQVAGADSPLHF
d_gene: NA; j_gene: TRBJ1-1; abundance: NA; v_gene: TRBV7-9; CDR3nt: TGTGCCAGCAGCCCTCAATCCGGCGCCGGGGGCAACACTGAAGCTTTCTTT; CDR3aa: CASSPQSGAGGNTEAFF
d_gene: NA; j_gene: TRBJ1-1; abundance: few; v_gene: TRBV28; CDR3nt: TGTGCCAGCAGTTTACGACAGGAGAACACTGAAGCTTTCTTT; CDR3aa: CASSLRQENTEAFF
d_gene: TRBD2; j_gene: TRBJ2-1; abundance: NA; v_gene: TRBV4-1; CDR3nt: TGCGCCAGCAGCCGAGCGGGGGAGACGAATGAGCAGTTCTTC; CDR3aa: CASSRAGETNEQFF
d_gene: TRBD2; j_gene: TRBJ2-7; abundance: NA; v_gene: TRBV10-3; CDR3nt: TGTGCCATAAGGACTAGCGGGAGCGGGGAGCAGTACTTC; CDR3aa: CAIRTSGSGEQYF
d_gene: NA; j_gene: TRBJ1-1; abundance: NA; v_gene: TRBV10-2; CDR3nt: TGCGCCAGCACAGGAAGTGGGCTGGACACTGAAGCTTTCTTT; CDR3aa: CASTGSGLDTEAFF
d_gene: NA; j_gene: TRBJ1-1; abundance: NA; v_gene: TRBV29-1; CDR3nt: TGCAGCGTTCCAAACCCTAGGGGAGCTTTCTTT; CDR3aa: CSVPNPRGAFF
d_gene: NA; j_gene: TRBJ1-6; abundance: NA; v_gene: TRBV2; CDR3nt: TGTGCCAGCCCGCCGACTAATAGCTCCTATAATTCACCCCTCCACTTT; CDR3aa: CASPPTNSSYNSPLHF
d_gene: NA; j_gene: TRBJ2-1; abundance: NA; v_gene: TRBV2; CDR3nt: TGTGCCAGCAGTCAAGGAGGGGACCGACAGCGGAATGAGCAGTTCTTC; CDR3aa: CASSQGGDRQRNEQFF
d_gene: NA; j_gene: TRBJ2-5; abundance: NA; v_gene: TRBV7-2; CDR3nt: TGTGCCAGCAGCCCGGGACATAGACAAGAGACCCAGTACTTC; CDR3aa: CASSPGHRQETQYF
d_gene: NA; j_gene: TRBJ2-1; abundance: NA; v_gene: TRBV9; CDR3nt: TGTGCCAGCAGCCCCAGGGGTAGCGCGGACTACAATGAGCAGTTCTTC; CDR3aa: CASSPRGSADYNEQFF